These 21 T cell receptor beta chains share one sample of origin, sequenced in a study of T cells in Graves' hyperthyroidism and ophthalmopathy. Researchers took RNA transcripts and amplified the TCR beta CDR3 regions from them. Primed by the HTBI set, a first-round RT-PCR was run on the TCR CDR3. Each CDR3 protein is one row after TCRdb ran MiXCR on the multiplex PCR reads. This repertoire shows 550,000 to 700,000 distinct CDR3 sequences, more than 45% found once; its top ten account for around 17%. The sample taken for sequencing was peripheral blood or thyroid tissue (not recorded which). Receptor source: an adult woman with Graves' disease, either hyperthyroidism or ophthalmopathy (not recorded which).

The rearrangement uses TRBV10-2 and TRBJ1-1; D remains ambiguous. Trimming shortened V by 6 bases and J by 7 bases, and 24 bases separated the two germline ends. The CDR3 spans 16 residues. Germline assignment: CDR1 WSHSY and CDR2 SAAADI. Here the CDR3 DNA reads TGCGCCAGCAGCGATCTCGCCCGCAGTGGGAAGTATGAAGCTTTCTTT. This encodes CASSDLARSGKYEAFF.

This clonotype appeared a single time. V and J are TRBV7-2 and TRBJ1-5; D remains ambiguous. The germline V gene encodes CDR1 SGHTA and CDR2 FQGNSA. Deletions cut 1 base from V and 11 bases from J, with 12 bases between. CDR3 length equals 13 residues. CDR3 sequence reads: CASSLGGRETQHF. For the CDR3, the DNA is TGTGCCAGCAGCTTAGGTGGACGAGAGACCCAGCATTTT.

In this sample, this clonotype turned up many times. CDR3 protein: CASSQDRRQGNQPQHF. CDR3 coding DNA: TGTGCCAGCAGCCAAGATAGGAGACAGGGCAATCAGCCCCAGCATTTT. The chain carries TRBV4-2 and TRBJ1-5; the D gene is possibly TRBD1 (6 bases). The CDR3 loop spans 16 amino acids. V was shortened by 0 bases and J by 2 bases, with 11 bases between the two germline ends. Germline V gene sequence: CDR1 LGHNA, CDR2 YNFKEQ.

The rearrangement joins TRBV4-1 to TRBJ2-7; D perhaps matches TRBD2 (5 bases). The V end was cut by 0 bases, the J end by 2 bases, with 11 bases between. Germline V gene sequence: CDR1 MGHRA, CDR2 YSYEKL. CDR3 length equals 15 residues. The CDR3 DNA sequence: TGCGCCAGCAGCCAAGAGCGGGCACAACCCTACGAGCAGTACTTC. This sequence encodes CASSQERAQPYEQYF.

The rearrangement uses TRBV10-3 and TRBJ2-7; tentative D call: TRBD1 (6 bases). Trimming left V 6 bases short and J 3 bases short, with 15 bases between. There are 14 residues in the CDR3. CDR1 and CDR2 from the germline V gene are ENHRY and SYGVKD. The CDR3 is CAISGQGTLYEQYF. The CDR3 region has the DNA TGTGCCATCAGCGGGCAGGGGACCCTCTACGAGCAGTACTTC.

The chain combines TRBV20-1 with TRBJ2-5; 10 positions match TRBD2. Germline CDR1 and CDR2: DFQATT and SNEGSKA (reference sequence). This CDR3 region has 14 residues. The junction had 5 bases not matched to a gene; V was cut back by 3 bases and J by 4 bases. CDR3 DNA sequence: TGCAGTGCTAGTGAGCTAGCGGGAGCAGAGACCCAGTACTTC. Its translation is CSASELAGAETQYF.

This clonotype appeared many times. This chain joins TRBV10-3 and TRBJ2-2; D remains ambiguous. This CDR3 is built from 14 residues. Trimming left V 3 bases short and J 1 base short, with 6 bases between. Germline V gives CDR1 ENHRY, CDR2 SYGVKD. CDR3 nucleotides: TGTGCCATCAGTGACCGAGAGAACACCGGGGAGCTGTTTTTT. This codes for CAISDRENTGELFF.

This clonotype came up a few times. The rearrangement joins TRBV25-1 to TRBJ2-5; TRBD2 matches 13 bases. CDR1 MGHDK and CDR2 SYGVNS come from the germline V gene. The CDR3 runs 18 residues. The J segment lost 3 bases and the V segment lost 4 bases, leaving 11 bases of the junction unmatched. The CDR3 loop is CASSGTPLAGGPKETQYF. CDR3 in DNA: TGTGCCAGCAGTGGAACCCCACTAGCGGGAGGGCCGAAAGAGACCCAGTACTTC.

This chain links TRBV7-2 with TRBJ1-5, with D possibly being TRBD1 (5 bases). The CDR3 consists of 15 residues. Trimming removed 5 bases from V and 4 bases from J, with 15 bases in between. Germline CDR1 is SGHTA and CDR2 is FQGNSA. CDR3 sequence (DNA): TGTGCCAGCAGCCTTGAAGGGACGCCGAATCAGCCCCAGCATTTT. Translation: CASSLEGTPNQPQHF.

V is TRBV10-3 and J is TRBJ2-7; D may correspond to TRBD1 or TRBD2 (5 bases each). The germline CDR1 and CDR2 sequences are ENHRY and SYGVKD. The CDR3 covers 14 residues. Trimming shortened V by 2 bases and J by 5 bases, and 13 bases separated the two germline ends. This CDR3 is CAISEEGIGHEQYF. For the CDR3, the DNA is TGTGCCATCAGTGAGGAGGGGATCGGGCACGAGCAGTACTTC.

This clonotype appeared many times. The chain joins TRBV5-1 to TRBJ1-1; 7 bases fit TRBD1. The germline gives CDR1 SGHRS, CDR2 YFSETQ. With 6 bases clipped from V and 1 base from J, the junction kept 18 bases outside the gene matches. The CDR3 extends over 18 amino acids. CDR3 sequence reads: CASTRGGLTGEKNTEAFF. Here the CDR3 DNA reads TGCGCCAGCACCCGGGGAGGGTTAACAGGGGAAAAGAACACTGAAGCTTTCTTT.

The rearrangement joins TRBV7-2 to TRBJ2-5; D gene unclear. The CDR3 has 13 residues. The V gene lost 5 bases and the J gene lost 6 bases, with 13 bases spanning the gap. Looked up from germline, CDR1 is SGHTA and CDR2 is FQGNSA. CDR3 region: CASSPDDWQTQYF. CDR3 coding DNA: TGTGCCAGCAGCCCAGACGATTGGCAGACCCAGTACTTC.

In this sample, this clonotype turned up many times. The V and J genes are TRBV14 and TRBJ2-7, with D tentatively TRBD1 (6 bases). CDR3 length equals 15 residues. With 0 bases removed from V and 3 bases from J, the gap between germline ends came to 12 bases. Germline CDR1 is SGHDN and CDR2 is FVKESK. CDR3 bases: TGTGCCAGCAGCCAAGATACAGGGTCTTACTACGAGCAGTACTTC. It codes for CASSQDTGSYYEQYF.

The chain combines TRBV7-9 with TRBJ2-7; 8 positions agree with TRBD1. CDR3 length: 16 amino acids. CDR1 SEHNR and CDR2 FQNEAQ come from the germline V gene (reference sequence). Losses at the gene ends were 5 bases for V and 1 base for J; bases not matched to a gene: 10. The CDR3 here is CASSVPTGGNSYEQYF. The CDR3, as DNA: TGTGCCAGCAGCGTTCCTACAGGGGGAAATTCCTACGAGCAGTACTTC.

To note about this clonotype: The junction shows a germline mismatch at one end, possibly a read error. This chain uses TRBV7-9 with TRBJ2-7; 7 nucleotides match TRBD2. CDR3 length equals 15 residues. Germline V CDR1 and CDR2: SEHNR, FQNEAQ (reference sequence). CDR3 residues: CASSLGSGRTGELYF. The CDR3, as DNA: TGTGCCAGCAGCTTAGGGTCCGGGAGGACCGGGGAGCTGTACTTC.

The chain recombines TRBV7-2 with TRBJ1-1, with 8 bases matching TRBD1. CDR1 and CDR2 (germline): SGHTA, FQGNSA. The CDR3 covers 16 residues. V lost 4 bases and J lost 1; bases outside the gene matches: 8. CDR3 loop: CASSSPPGTGNTEAFF. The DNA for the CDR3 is TGTGCCAGCAGCTCACCCCCCGGGACAGGGAACACTGAAGCTTTCTTT.

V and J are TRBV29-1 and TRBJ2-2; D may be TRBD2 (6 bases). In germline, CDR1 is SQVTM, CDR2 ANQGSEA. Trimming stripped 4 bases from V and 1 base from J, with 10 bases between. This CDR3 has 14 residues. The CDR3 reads CSVARGRNTGELFF. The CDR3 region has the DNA TGCAGCGTTGCGCGGGGCCGGAACACCGGGGAGCTGTTTTTT.

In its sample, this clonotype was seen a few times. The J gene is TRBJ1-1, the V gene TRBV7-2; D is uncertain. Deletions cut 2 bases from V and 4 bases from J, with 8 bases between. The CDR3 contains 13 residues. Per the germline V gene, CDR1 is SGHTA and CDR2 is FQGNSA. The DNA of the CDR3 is TGTGCCAGCAGCTTATATCCAGTCACTGAAGCTTTCTTT. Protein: CASSLYPVTEAFF.

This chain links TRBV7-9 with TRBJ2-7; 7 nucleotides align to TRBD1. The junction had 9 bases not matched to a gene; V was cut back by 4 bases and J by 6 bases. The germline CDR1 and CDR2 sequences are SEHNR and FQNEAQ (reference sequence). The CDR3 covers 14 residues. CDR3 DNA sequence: TGTGCCAGCAGCTCCGACAGGGTCAATGGCGAGCAGTACTTC. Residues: CASSSDRVNGEQYF.

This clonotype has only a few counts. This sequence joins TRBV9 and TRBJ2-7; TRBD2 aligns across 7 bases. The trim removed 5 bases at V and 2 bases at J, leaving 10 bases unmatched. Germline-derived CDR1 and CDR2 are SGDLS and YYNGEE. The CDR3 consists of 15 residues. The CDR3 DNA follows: TGTGCCAGCAGTTTTATCGCTAGCGGAACCTACGAGCAGTACTTC. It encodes CASSFIASGTYEQYF.

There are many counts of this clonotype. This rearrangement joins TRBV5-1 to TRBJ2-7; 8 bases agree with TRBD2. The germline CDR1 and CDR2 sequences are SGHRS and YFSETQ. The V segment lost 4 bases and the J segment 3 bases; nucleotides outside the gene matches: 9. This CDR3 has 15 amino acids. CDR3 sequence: CASSPGGFRGYEQYF. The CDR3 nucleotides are TGCGCCAGCAGCCCGGGAGGGTTTCGGGGCTACGAGCAGTACTTC.